The 12 T cell receptor beta chains below come from one sample, sequenced in a study of vaccination effects on CD4 cells after COVID-19. After expansion with viral peptide pools in the ViraFEST assay, antigen-specific CD4+ T cells were sequenced. The culture ran for 9 to 11 days, and then CD4+ T cells were isolated. Vaccinated participants had no history of SARS-CoV-2 infection and tested negative for nucleocapsid antibodies. These receptors' antigens are unknown. Method: immunoSEQ multiplex PCR; TCRdb's copy keeps in-frame clones and lacks some. The data contain 55,000 or so clones, around 70% of them seen just once; the ten biggest clones take up about 16%. The sample consisted of CD4+ T cells from PBMCs cultured with SARS-CoV-2 spike peptides, taken before COVID-19 vaccination. The receptors here all came from a human donor who received a COVID-19 vaccine.

The DNA of the CDR3 is TGTGCCTGGATCATCTTGGGCAGGGCTAGGTGGACCATATATTTT. This gives the protein CAWIILGRARWTIYF. The V call is TRBV30, the J call TRBJ1-3; D might be TRBD1 (5 bases). Deletions cut 4 bases from V and 10 bases from J, with 23 bases between. Germline V gene lookup returns CDR1 GTSNPN and CDR2 SVGIG (reference sequence). The CDR3 loop spans 15 amino acids.

This clone was seen only a few times. The V call is TRBV30, the J call TRBJ2-3, with TRBD1 identical over 7 bases. J was trimmed by 4 bases and V by 1 base; bases with no gene match: 5. The CDR3 is 14 residues long. Germline loops: CDR1 GTSNPN, CDR2 SVGIG (reference sequence). In DNA, the CDR3 is TGTGCCTGGAGTGCCATTACAGGGGCAGATACGCAGTATTTT. It specifies CAWSAITGADTQYF.

The chain couples TRBV6-5 to TRBJ2-5; TRBD2 matches at 10 bases. CDR3 length: 16 amino acids. Germline CDR1 MNHEY, CDR2 SVGAGI. V shed 0 bases and J 1 base; nucleotides not matched to a gene: 2. The CDR3 nucleotides are TGTGCCAGCAGTTACTCGGGACTAGCGATCCAAGAGACCCAGTACTTC. It yields the protein CASSYSGLAIQETQYF.

The genes are TRBV11-1 and TRBJ2-7, with D maybe TRBD1 (5 bases). Germline loops: CDR1 SGHAT, CDR2 FQDESV (reference sequence). CDR3 length: 15 amino acids. V lost 5 bases and J 0 bases, leaving 14 bases between the germline ends. The CDR3 region is CASSPRQLRSYEQYF. In DNA form, the CDR3 reads TGTGCCAGCAGCCCGAGACAGTTACGCTCCTACGAGCAGTACTTC.

The chain uses TRBV19 and TRBJ1-3; possible D gene TRBD1, 5 bases. Trimming shortened V by 6 bases and J by 2 bases, and 11 bases separated the two germline ends. Per the germline V gene, CDR1 is LNHDA and CDR2 is SQIVND (reference sequence). The CDR3 totals 14 residues. CDR3 sequence reads: CASSGGSAGNTIYF. CDR3 nucleotides: TGTGCCAGTAGCGGGGGATCGGCTGGAAACACCATATATTTT. Using reference TRBV19 and TRBJ1-3 for the parts outside the CDR3, the full variable domain is DGGITQSPKYLFRKEGQNVTLSCEQNLNHDAMYWYRQDPGQGLRLIYYSQIVNDFQKGDIAEGYSVSREKKESFPLTVTSAQKNPTAFYLCASSGGSAGNTIYFGEGSWLTVV.

This sequence joins TRBV7-3 and TRBJ2-1, with D uncertain. Looked up from germline, CDR1 is SGHTA and CDR2 is FQGTGA. The CDR3 totals 15 residues. V was shortened by 5 bases and J by 0 bases, with 11 bases between the two germline ends. CDR3 sequence: CASSPRVSSYNEQFF. The CDR3 DNA follows: TGTGCCAGCAGCCCTCGCGTTAGCTCCTACAATGAGCAGTTCTTC.

This clone was seen just once. J is TRBJ1-2 and V is TRBV19; unclear D gene. Germline V CDR1 and CDR2: LNHDA, SQIVND (reference sequence). The CDR3 is 12 residues long. The V gene lost 2 bases and the J gene lost 3 bases, with 4 bases spanning the gap. CDR3: CASSIKDYGYTF. CDR3 DNA: TGTGCCAGTAGTATAAAGGACTATGGCTACACCTTC. Combining the CDR3 with reference TRBV19 and TRBJ1-2 gives the whole variable domain DGGITQSPKYLFRKEGQNVTLSCEQNLNHDAMYWYRQDPGQGLRLIYYSQIVNDFQKGDIAEGYSVSREKKESFPLTVTSAQKNPTAFYLCASSIKDYGYTFGSGTRLTVV.

The CDR3 reads CAWSQLNIQYF. CDR3 bases: TGTGCCTGGAGCCAATTAAACATTCAGTACTTC. This chain uses TRBV30 with TRBJ2-4; D gene unclear. CDR1 and CDR2 from the germline V gene are GTSNPN and SVGIG (reference sequence). The length of the CDR3 is 11 residues. V dropped 3 bases and J dropped 6 bases, with 6 bases sitting between them.

This clone was seen a single time. The gene calls are TRBV5-1 and TRBJ1-4; 7 bases are shared with TRBD1. The CDR3 contains 14 residues. J was trimmed by 8 bases and V by 0 bases; bases with no gene match: 4. Germline loops: CDR1 SGHRS, CDR2 YFSETQ. Here the CDR3 reads CASSLGQGGEKLFF. Here the CDR3 DNA reads TGCGCCAGCAGCTTGGGACAGGGAGGAGAAAAACTGTTTTTT.

V gene TRBV5-1 combines with J gene TRBJ2-7; maybe TRBD2 (5 bases). Between the trimmed V and J ends, which lost 5 bases and 0 bases, there was a span of 9 bases. The CDR3 is 13 residues long. Germline V gene data show CDR1 as SGHRS and CDR2 as YFSETQ. The CDR3 loop reads CASRAASSYEQYF. The CDR3 DNA reads TGCGCCAGCAGAGCGGCCAGCTCCTACGAGCAGTACTTC.

In the case of this clone: At the DNA level, this CDR3 is encoded by other sequences in the same sample as well. J is TRBJ2-7 and V is TRBV28; the match to TRBD1 covers 10 bases. The CDR3 extends over 14 amino acids. The V segment lost 6 bases and the J segment 0 bases; nucleotides outside the gene matches: 2. CDR1 MDHEN and CDR2 SYDVKM come from the germline V gene. CDR3 sequence (DNA): TGTGCCAGCAGCAGGACAGGGGGCTCCTACGAGCAGTACTTC. Its protein is CASSRTGGSYEQYF.

V and J are TRBV20-1 and TRBJ2-1, with 8 bases aligning to TRBD1. CDR1 DFQATT and CDR2 SNEGSKA come from the germline V gene (reference sequence). After removal of 3 bases from V and 6 bases from J, the junction contained 13 bases not matched to a gene. The CDR3 extends over 16 amino acids. The DNA of the CDR3 is TGCAGTGCTAGTGGGACAGGTCTTCGCATGGCCAATGAGCAGTTCTTC. Amino acid sequence: CSASGTGLRMANEQFF.